The next 17 T cell receptor beta chains were all read from a single sample in a study of OX40 agonist ivuxolimab in advanced cancers. Method: immunoSEQ multiplex PCR; TCRdb's copy keeps in-frame clones and lacks some. This table holds 20,000 to 25,000 clones, around 84% found once. Sequences were derived from CD4+ or CD8+ T cells sorted from blood, sampled in a trial of the OX40 agonist ivuxolimab. The source of these receptors is an adult with an advanced solid tumor such as melanoma, head and neck, liver or kidney cancer.

The CDR3 DNA reads as TGTGCCAGCAGCCCCCCGTGGCTCCTACGCACTGAAGCTTTCTTT. Translation: CASSPPWLLRTEAFF. The V and J genes are TRBV11-2 and TRBJ1-1; D call uncertain. The CDR3 has 15 residues. Germline values: CDR1 SGHAT, CDR2 FQNNGV. The V end lost 5 bases, the J end lost 4 bases, and 17 bases lay between the germline ends.

V and J are TRBV10-1 and TRBJ2-7; no clear D. The V gene lost 2 bases and the J gene lost 3 bases, with 8 bases spanning the gap. Per the germline V gene, CDR1 is WNHNN and CDR2 is SYGVQD (reference sequence). The CDR3 totals 13 residues. The CDR3 region is CASSESRNYEQYF. The CDR3 DNA reads as TGCGCCAGCAGTGAGAGTAGAAACTACGAGCAGTACTTC.

This clone appeared once. The CDR3 protein is CAWSEGVTNEKLFF. CDR3 nucleotide sequence: TGTGCCTGGAGCGAAGGGGTAACTAATGAAAAACTGTTTTTT. The rearrangement links TRBV30 to TRBJ1-4, with D tentatively TRBD1 (5 bases). The CDR3 is 14 amino acids. In germline, CDR1 is GTSNPN, CDR2 SVGIG (reference sequence). V was trimmed by 3 bases and J by 1 base, leaving 9 bases between them.

The chain is built from TRBV7-8 and TRBJ2-3, with unresolved D. The CDR3 sequence is 13 residues long. Trimming removed 5 bases from V and 4 bases from J, with 10 bases in between. Germline V lookup: CDR1 SGHVS, CDR2 FQNEAQ. For the CDR3, the DNA is TGTGCCAGCAGCCCCCCATCCCCAGATACGCAGTATTTT. Its translation is CASSPPSPDTQYF.

This clone has only a few counts. This chain connects TRBV9 to TRBJ1-1; unclear D gene. The CDR3 has 14 amino acids. CDR1 SGDLS and CDR2 YYNGEE come from the germline V gene. V lost 5 bases to trimming and J lost 0 bases, with 11 bases between them. CDR3 coding DNA: TGTGCCAGCAGGGAAGTTATTATGAACACTGAAGCTTTCTTT. This translates into CASREVIMNTEAFF.

This chain connects TRBV11-2 to TRBJ1-5, with D unclear. The CDR3 runs to 13 residues. The germline V gene has CDR1 SGHAT and CDR2 FQNNGV. V was shortened by 0 bases and J by 7 bases, with 7 bases between the two germline ends. CDR3 residues: CASSLDPGQPQHF. CDR3 bases: TGTGCCAGCAGCTTAGATCCGGGACAGCCCCAGCATTTT.

The rearrangement joins TRBV9 to TRBJ2-2, with 8 bases identical to TRBD2. Looked up from germline, CDR1 is SGDLS and CDR2 is YYNGEE. V was pared by 3 bases and J by 4 bases, with 2 bases of the junction left unmatched. The CDR3 is 14 residues long. The CDR3 DNA reads as TGTGCCAGCAGCGCCACTAGCGGCACCGGGGAGCTGTTTTTT. This translates into CASSATSGTGELFF.

This chain uses TRBV25-1 with TRBJ1-5; 8 positions agree with TRBD1. Germline CDR1 reads MGHDK; CDR2 reads SYGVNS. The ends lost 5 bases at V and 7 bases at J; junction bases unmatched: 10. The CDR3 runs to 15 residues. This chain's CDR3 is CASSLAGGIGQPQHF. In DNA, the CDR3 is TGTGCCAGCAGTCTTGCAGGGGGCATCGGACAGCCCCAGCATTTT.

Notes on this clone: This sample includes further DNA sequences coding for the same CDR3. This chain connects TRBV5-1 to TRBJ2-7; D ambiguous. Germline V gene lookup returns CDR1 SGHRS and CDR2 YFSETQ. CDR3 length: 11 amino acids. V lost 0 bases to trimming and J lost 4 bases, with 2 bases between them. CDR3 amino acids: CASSLGYEQYF. The DNA for the CDR3 is TGCGCCAGCAGCTTGGGATACGAGCAGTACTTC.

The rearrangement links TRBV7-9 to TRBJ1-5; D is unresolved. The CDR3 sequence is 14 residues long. The V end lost 1 base, the J end lost 1 base, and 5 bases lay between the germline ends. Germline V lookup: CDR1 SEHNR, CDR2 FQNEAQ (reference sequence). CDR3 in amino acids: CASSLEGSNQPQHF. The CDR3 coding sequence is TGTGCCAGCAGCTTAGAAGGGAGCAATCAGCCCCAGCATTTT.

The chain uses TRBV7-8 and TRBJ2-3; possible D gene TRBD1, 6 bases. Germline assignment: CDR1 SGHVS and CDR2 FQNEAQ. CDR3 length equals 14 residues. Deletions cut 5 bases from V and 2 bases from J, with 11 bases between. CDR3: CASSQGQPTDTQYF. The DNA of the CDR3 is TGTGCCAGCAGCCAAGGACAGCCCACAGATACGCAGTATTTT.

The chain joins TRBV29-1 to TRBJ2-7; no definite D call. CDR1 is SQVTM and CDR2 is ANQGSEA in the germline V gene. The CDR3 covers 12 residues. Trimming cost V 2 bases and J 7 bases, with 12 bases left between them. CDR3 loop: CSVESGPREQYF. The CDR3 bases are TGCAGCGTTGAATCCGGGCCCAGGGAGCAGTACTTC.

This CDR3 is CASRTDRGRGYTF. Written as DNA, the CDR3 is TGTGCCAGTAGGACCGACAGGGGTCGTGGCTACACCTTC. This chain joins TRBV19 and TRBJ1-2; 8 nucleotides match TRBD1. The V and J ends lost 6 bases and 7 bases, in that order; junction bases with no gene match: 7. This CDR3 has 13 residues. Germline V gene lookup returns CDR1 LNHDA and CDR2 SQIVND (reference sequence).

The chain has TRBV6-5 and TRBJ1-2; a weak D match, TRBD1 (6 bases). The CDR3 is made up of 13 amino acids. Germline loops: CDR1 MNHEY, CDR2 SVGAGI. V was shortened by 5 bases and J by 4 bases, with 11 bases between the two germline ends. This CDR3 is CASSERTVYGYTF. DNA for the CDR3: TGTGCCAGCAGTGAAAGGACAGTCTATGGCTACACCTTC.

The genes are TRBV6-6 and TRBJ2-2; the match to TRBD2 covers 12 bases. There are 15 residues in the CDR3. V gave up 2 bases and J gave up 6 bases; unmatched junction bases: 1. Germline lookup yields CDR1 MNHNY and CDR2 SVGAGI (reference sequence). In DNA, the CDR3 is TGTGCCAGCAGTTACGGACTAGCGGGACCCGGGGAGCTGTTTTTT. As protein: CASSYGLAGPGELFF.

This sequence joins TRBV7-1 and TRBJ2-7; 7 nucleotides line up with TRBD1. TRBV7-1 is identified as an open reading frame with a role that is uncertain. CDR3 length equals 12 residues. The ends lost 5 bases at V and 6 bases at J; junction bases unmatched: 4. CDR3 loop: CASSPGTVEQYF. The DNA for the CDR3 is TGTGCCAGCAGCCCGGGGACAGTCGAGCAGTACTTC.

The rearrangement joins TRBV12-5 to TRBJ2-1; D gene unclear. The CDR3 extends over 13 amino acids. Germline V gene lookup returns CDR1 LGHNT and CDR2 FRNRAP. V lost 2 bases to trimming and J lost 7 bases, with 9 bases between them. DNA of the CDR3: TGTGCTAGTGGTTTGTTTCTAGGTAATGAGCAGTTCTTC. Protein: CASGLFLGNEQFF.